This TCR beta chain was sequenced during a study of blood T cell repertoires in COVID-19. Overall study context: The United States, Italy and Spain supplied acute and convalescent COVID-19 samples. The analysed material was cDNA or gDNA that came from T cells, B-cell-depleted T cells, or PBMCs.

Germline values: CDR1 MNHEY, CDR2 SMNVEV (reference sequence). The CDR3 is made up of 12 amino acids. The V and J ends lost 4 bases and 4 bases respectively, with 7 bases between them. In the authors' workflow: For nucleated cells, counts were estimated from reference gene primer amplification. Assay used: immunoSEQ multiplex PCR; TCRdb lists only in-frame clones, some missing. From that table come the V and J calls and clone size; the DNA was used to work out D and trimming. The sample includes about 280,000 clones, around 90% of them seen just once. Sequenced input: peripheral blood. This TCR was recovered from a woman aged 40 to 49 who had recovered from COVID-19. This chain uses TRBV27 with TRBJ1-1; D unclear. This chain's CDR3 is CASSSTGTEAFF. DNA for the CDR3: TGTGCCAGCAGTTCTACCGGCACTGAAGCTTTCTTT.